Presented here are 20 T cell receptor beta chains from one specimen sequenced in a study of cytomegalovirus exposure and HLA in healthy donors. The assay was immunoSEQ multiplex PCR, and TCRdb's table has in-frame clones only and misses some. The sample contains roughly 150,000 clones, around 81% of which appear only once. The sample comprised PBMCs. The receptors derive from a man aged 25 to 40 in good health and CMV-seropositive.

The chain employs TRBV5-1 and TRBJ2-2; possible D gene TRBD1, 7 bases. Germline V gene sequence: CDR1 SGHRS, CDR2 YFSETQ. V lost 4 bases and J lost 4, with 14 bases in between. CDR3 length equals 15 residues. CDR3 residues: CASSAGQPLTGELFF. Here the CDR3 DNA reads TGCGCCAGCAGCGCGGGACAGCCCCTCACCGGGGAGCTGTTTTTT.

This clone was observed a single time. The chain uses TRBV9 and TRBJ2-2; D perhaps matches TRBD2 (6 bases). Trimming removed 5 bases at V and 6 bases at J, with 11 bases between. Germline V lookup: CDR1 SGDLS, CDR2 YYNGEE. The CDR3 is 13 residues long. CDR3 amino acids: CASRPWEAGELFF. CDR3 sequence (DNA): TGTGCCAGCAGGCCGTGGGAGGCCGGGGAGCTGTTTTTT.

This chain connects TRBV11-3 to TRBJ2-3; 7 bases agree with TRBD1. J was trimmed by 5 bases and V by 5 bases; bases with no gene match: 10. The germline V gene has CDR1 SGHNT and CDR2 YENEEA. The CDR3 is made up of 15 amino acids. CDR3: CASSHPGQAIDTQYF. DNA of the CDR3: TGTGCCAGCAGCCACCCCGGACAGGCTATAGATACGCAGTATTTT. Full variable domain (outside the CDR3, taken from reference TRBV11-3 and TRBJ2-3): EAGVVQSPRYKIIEKKQPVAFWCNPISGHNTLYWYLQNLGQGPELLIRYENEEAVDDSQLPKDRFSAERLKGVDSTLKIQPAELGDSAVYLCASSHPGQAIDTQYFGPGTRLTVL.

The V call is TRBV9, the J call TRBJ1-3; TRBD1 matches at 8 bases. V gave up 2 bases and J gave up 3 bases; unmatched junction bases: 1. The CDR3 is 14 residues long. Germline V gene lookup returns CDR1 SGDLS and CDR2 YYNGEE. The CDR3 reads CASSVTGDGNTIYF. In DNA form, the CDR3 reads TGTGCCAGCAGCGTGACAGGGGATGGAAACACCATATATTTT.

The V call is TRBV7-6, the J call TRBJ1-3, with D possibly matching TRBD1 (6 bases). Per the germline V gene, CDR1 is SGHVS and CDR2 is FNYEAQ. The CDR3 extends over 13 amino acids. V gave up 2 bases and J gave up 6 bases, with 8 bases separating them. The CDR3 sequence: CASSLQGQNTIYF. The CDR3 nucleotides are TGTGCCAGCAGCTTACAGGGGCAAAACACCATATATTTT.

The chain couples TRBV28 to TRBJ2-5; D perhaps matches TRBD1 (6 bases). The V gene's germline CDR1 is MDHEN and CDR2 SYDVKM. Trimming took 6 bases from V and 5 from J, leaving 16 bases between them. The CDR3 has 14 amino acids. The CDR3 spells CASSKQGSGETQYF. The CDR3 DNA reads TGTGCCAGCAGCAAACAGGGTTCGGGGGAGACCCAGTACTTC.

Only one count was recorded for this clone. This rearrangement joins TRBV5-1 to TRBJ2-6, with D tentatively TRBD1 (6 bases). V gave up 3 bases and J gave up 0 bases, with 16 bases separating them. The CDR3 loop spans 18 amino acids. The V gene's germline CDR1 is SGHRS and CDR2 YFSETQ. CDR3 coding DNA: TGCGCCAGCAGCTCAGACAGGCCTGTCAACTCTGGGGCCAACGTCCTGACTTTC. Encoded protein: CASSSDRPVNSGANVLTF.

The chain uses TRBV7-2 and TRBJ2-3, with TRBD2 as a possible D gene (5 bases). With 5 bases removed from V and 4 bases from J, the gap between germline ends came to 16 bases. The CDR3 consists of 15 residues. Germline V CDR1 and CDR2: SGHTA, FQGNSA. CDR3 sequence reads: CASSRESVFADTQYF. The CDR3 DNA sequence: TGTGCCAGCAGCAGGGAGTCGGTGTTCGCAGATACGCAGTATTTT.

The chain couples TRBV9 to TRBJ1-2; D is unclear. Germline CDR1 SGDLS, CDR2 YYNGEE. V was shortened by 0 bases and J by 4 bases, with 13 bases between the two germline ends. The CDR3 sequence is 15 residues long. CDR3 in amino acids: CASSVAWANAYGYTF. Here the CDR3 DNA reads TGTGCCAGCAGCGTAGCGTGGGCTAATGCCTATGGCTACACCTTC.

In DNA form, the CDR3 reads TGTGCCAGCAGTTATAGGCAGGGACAGTCACCCCTCCACTTT. Its translation: CASSYRQGQSPLHF. The genes are TRBV6-6 and TRBJ1-6; 7 nucleotides line up with TRBD1. Germline lookup yields CDR1 MNHNY and CDR2 SVGAGI (reference sequence). The CDR3 runs to 14 residues. The ends lost 3 bases at V and 10 bases at J; junction bases unmatched: 6.

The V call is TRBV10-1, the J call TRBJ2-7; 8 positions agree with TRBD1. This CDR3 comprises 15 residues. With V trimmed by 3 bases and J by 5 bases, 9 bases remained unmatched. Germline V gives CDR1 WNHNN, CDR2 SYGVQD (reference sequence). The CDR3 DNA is TGCGCCAGCAGTGAAGGGGCAGGGGGCATGGACGAGCAGTACTTC. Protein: CASSEGAGGMDEQYF.

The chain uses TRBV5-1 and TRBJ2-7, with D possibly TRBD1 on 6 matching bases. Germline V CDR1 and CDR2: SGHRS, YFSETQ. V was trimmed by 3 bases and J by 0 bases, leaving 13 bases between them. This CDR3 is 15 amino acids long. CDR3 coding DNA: TGCGCCAGCAGCTCCAGGGGTGTTAGCTCCTACGAGCAGTACTTC. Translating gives CASSSRGVSSYEQYF.

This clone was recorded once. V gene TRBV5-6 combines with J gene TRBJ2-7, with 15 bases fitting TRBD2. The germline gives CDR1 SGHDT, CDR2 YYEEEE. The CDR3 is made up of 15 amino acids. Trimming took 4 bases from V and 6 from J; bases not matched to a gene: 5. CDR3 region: CASSIGLAGGFEQYF. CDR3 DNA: TGTGCCAGCAGCATAGGACTAGCGGGGGGGTTCGAGCAGTACTTC.

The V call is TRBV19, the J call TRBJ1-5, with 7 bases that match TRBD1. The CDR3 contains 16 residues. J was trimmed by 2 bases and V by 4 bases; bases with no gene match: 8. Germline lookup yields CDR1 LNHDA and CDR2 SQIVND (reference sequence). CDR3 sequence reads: CASSSSGGRGNQPQHF. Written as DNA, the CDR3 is TGTGCCAGTAGTAGTTCAGGGGGTAGGGGCAATCAGCCCCAGCATTTT.

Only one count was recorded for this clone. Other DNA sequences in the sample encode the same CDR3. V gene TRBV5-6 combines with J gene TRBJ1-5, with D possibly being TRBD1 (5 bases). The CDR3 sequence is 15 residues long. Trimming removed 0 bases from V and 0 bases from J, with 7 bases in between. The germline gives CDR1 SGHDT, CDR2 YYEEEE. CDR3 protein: CASSLAGDSNQPQHF. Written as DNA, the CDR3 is TGTGCCAGCAGCTTGGCGGGGGATAGCAATCAGCCCCAGCATTTT.

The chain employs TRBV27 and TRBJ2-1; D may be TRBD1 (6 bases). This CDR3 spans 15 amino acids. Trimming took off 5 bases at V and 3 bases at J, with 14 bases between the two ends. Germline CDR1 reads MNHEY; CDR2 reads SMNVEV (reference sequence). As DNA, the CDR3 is TGTGCCAGCAGTCCCCGACAGGACCTCTACAATGAGCAGTTCTTC. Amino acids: CASSPRQDLYNEQFF.

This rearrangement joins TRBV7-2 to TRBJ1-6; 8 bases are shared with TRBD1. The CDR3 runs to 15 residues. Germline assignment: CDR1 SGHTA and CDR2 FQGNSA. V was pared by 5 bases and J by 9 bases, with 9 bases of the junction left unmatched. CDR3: CASSRITGGGSPLHF. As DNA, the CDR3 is TGTGCCAGCAGCCGGATTACAGGGGGTGGTTCACCCCTCCACTTT.

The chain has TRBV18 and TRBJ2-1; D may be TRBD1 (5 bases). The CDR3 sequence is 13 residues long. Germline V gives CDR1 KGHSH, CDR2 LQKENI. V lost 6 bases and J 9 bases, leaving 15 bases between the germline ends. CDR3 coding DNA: TGTGCCAGCTCCCCCATGAGCCAGGGTGAGCAGTTCTTC. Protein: CASSPMSQGEQFF.

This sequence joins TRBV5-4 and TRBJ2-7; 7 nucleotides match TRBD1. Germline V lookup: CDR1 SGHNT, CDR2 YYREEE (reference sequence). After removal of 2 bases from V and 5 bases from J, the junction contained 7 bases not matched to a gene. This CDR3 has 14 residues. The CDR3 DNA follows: TGTGCCAGCAGCTTCATAGGGGGCTATAACGAGCAGTACTTC. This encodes CASSFIGGYNEQYF.

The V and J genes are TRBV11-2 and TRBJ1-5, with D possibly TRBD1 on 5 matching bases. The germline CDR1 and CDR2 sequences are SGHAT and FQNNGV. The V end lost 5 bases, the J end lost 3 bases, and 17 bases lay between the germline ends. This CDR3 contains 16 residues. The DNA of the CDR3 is TGTGCCAGCAGCCGGTTAGGGGTCCCCTTCAATCAGCCCCAGCATTTT. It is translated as CASSRLGVPFNQPQHF.